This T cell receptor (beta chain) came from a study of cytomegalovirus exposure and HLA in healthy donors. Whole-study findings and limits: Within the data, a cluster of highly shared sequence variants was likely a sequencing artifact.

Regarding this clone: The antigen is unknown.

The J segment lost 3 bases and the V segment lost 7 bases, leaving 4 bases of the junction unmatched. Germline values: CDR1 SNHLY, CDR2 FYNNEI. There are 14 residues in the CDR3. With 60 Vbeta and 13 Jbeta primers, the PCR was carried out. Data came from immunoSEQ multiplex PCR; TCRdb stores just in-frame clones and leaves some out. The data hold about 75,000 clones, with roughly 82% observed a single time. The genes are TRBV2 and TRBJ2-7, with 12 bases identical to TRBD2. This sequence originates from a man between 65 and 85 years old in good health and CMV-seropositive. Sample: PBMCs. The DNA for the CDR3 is TGTGCCAGCAAGACTAGCGGGGGAGGCTACGAGCAGTACTTC. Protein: CASKTSGGGYEQYF. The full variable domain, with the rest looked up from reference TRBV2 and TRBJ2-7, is EPEVTQTPSHQVTQMGQEVILRCVPISNHLYFYWYRQILGQKVEFLVSFYNNEISEKSEIFDDQFSVERPDGSNFTLKIRSTKLEDSAMYFCASKTSGGGYEQYFGPGTRLTVT.